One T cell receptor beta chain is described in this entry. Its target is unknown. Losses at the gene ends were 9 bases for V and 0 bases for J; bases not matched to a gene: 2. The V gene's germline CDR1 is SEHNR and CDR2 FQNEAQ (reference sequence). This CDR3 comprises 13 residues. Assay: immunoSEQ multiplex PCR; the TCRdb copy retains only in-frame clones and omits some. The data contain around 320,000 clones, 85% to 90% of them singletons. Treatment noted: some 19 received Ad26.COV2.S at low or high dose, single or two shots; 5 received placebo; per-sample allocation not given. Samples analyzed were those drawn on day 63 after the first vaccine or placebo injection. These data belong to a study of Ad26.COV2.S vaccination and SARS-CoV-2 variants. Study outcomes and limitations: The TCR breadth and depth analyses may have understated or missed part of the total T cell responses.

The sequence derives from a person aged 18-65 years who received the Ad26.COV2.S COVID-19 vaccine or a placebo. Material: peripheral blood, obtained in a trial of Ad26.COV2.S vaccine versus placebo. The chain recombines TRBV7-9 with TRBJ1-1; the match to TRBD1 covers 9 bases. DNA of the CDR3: TGTGCCAGTGGGGACAGGGTGAACACTGAAGCTTTCTTT. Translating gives CASGDRVNTEAFF.